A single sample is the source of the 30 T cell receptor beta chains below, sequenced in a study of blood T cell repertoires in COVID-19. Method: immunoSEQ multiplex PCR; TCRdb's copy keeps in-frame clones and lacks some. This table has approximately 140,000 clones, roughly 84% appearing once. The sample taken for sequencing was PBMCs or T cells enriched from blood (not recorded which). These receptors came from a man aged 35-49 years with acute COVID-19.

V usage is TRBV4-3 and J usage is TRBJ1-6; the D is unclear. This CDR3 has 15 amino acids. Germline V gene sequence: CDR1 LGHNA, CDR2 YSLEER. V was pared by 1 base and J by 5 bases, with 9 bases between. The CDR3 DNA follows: TGCGCCAGCAGCCAAGTTGGAGGCAATAATTCACCCCTCCACTTT. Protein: CASSQVGGNNSPLHF.

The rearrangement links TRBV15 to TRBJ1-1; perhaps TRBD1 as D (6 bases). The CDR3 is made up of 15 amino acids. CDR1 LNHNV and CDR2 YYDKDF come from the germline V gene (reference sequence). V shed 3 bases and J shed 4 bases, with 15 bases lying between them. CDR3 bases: TGTGCCACCAGCAGGAACAGGGAAATCGGCACTGAAGCTTTCTTT. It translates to CATSRNREIGTEAFF. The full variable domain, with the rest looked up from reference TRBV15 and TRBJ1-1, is DAMVIQNPRYQVTQFGKPVTLSCSQTLNHNVMYWYQQKSSQAPKLLFHYYDKDFNNEADTPDNFQSRRPNTSFCFLDIRSPGLGDTAMYLCATSRNREIGTEAFFGQGTRLTVV.

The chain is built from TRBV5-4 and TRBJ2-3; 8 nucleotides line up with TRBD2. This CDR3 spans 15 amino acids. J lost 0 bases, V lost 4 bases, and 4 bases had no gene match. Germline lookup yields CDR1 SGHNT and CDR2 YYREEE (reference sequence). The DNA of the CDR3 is TGTGCCAGCAGCCTTAGCGGGACTAGCACAGATACGCAGTATTTT. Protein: CASSLSGTSTDTQYF.

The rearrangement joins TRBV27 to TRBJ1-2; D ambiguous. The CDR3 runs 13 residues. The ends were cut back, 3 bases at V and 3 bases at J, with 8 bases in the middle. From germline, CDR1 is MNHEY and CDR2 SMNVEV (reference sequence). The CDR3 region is CASSFGSHYGYTF. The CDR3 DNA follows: TGTGCCAGCAGTTTTGGCAGTCACTATGGCTACACCTTC.

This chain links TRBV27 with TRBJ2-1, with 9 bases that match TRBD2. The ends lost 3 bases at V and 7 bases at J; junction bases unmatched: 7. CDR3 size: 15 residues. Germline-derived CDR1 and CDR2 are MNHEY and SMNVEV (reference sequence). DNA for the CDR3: TGTGCCAGCAGTTTCTCTAGCGGGACTTTGAATGAGCAGTTCTTC. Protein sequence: CASSFSSGTLNEQFF.

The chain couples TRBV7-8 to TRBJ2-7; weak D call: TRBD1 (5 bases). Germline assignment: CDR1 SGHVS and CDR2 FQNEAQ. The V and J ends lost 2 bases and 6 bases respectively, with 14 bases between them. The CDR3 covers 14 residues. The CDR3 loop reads CASSLQPREGEQYF. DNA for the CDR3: TGTGCCAGCAGCTTACAACCCAGGGAAGGCGAGCAGTACTTC.

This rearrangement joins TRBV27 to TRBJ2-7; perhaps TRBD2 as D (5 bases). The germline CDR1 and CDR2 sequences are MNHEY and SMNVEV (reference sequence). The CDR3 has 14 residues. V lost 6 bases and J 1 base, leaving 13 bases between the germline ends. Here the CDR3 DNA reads TGTGCCAGCAGGTGGAAGGGAGTTTCCTACGAGCAGTACTTC. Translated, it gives CASRWKGVSYEQYF.

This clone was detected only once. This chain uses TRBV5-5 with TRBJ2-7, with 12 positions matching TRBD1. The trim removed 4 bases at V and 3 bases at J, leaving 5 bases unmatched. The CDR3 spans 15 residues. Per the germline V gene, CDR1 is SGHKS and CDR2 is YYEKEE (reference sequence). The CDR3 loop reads CASSRGQGAHYEQYF. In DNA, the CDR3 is TGTGCCAGCAGCCGGGGACAGGGGGCACACTACGAGCAGTACTTC.

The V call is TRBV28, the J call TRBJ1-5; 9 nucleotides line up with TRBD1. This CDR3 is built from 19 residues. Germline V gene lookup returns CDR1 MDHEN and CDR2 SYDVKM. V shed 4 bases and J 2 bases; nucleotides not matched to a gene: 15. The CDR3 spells CASSSPGTGFGSGNQPQHF. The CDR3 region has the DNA TGTGCCAGCAGTTCACCCGGGACAGGGTTTGGCTCTGGCAATCAGCCCCAGCATTTT.

CDR3 protein: CSASTSGISYNEQFF. The CDR3, as DNA: TGCAGTGCTAGTACTAGCGGTATCTCCTACAATGAGCAGTTCTTC. This chain connects TRBV20-1 to TRBJ2-1; 8 bases line up with TRBD2. The CDR3 consists of 15 residues. Germline assignment: CDR1 DFQATT and CDR2 SNEGSKA (reference sequence). V was clipped by 3 bases and J by 0 bases; unmatched bases: 4.

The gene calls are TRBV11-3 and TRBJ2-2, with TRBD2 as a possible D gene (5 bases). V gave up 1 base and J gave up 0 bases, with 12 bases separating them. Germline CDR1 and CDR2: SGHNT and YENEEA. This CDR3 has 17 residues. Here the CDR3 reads CASSLAPPDSNTGELFF. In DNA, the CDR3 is TGTGCCAGCAGCTTAGCCCCACCGGACTCGAACACCGGGGAGCTGTTTTTT. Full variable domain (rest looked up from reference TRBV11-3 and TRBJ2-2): EAGVVQSPRYKIIEKKQPVAFWCNPISGHNTLYWYLQNLGQGPELLIRYENEEAVDDSQLPKDRFSAERLKGVDSTLKIQPAELGDSAVYLCASSLAPPDSNTGELFFGEGSRLTVL.

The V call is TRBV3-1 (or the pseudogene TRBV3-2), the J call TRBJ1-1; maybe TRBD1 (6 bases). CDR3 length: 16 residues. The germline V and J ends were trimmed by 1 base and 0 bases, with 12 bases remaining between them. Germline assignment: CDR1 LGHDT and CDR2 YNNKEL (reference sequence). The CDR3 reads CASSQGGGDMNTEAFF. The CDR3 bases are TGTGCCAGCAGCCAAGGAGGGGGGGACATGAACACTGAAGCTTTCTTT.

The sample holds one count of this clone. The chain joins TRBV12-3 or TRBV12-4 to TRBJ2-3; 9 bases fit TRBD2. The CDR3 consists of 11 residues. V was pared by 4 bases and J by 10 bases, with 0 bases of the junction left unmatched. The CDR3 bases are TGTGCCAGCAGTTCTAGCGGGGCGCAGTATTTT. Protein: CASSSSGAQYF.

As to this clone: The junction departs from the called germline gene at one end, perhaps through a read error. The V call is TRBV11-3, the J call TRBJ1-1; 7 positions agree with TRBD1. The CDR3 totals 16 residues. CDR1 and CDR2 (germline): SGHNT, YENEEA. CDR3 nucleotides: TGTGCCAGCAGCTCACCTCCCAAACAGGGGAACACTGAGGCTTTCTTT. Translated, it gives CASSSPPKQGNTEAFF.

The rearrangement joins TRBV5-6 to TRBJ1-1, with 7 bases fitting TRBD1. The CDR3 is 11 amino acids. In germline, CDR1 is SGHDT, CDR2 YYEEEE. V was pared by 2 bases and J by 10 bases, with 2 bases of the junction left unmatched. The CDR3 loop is CASSFQGGAFF. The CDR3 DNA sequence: TGTGCCAGCAGCTTCCAGGGGGGAGCTTTCTTT.

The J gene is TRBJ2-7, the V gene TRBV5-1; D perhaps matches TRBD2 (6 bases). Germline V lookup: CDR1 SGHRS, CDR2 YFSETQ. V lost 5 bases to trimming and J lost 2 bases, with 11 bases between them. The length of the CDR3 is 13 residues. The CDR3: CASRLEGTYEQYF. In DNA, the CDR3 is TGCGCCAGCAGACTGGAGGGAACCTACGAGCAGTACTTC.

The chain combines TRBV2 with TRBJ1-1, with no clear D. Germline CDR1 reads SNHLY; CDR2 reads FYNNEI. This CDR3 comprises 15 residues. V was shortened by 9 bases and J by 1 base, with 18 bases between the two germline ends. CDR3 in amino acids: CASLGAARRNTEAFF. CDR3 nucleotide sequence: TGTGCCAGTTTGGGAGCGGCGCGCCGGAACACTGAAGCTTTCTTT.

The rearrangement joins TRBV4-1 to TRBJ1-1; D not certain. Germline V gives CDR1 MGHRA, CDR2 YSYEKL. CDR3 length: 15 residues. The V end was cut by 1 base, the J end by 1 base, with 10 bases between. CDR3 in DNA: TGCGCCAGCAGCCAAGTTATAGCGGGGAACACTGAAGCTTTCTTT. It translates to CASSQVIAGNTEAFF.

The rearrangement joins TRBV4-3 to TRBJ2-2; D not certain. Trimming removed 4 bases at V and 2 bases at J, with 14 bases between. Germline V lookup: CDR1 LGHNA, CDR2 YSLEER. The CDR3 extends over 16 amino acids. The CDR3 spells CASSPQDRLNTGELFF. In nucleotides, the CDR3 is TGCGCCAGCAGCCCTCAGGATAGGCTAAACACCGGGGAGCTGTTTTTT.

CDR3: CASSSHRGLSNEQFF. The CDR3 DNA reads as TGCGCCAGCAGCTCCCATAGGGGGCTAAGCAATGAGCAGTTCTTC. This chain joins TRBV5-1 and TRBJ2-1; 7 positions agree with TRBD1. Germline loops: CDR1 SGHRS, CDR2 YFSETQ. After removal of 3 bases from V and 6 bases from J, the junction contained 9 bases not matched to a gene. The CDR3 is made up of 15 amino acids.

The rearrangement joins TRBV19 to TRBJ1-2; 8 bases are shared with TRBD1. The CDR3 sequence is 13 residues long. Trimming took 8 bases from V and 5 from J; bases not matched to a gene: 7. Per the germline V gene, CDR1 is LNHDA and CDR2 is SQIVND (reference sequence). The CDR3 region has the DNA TGTGCCAGTGCCCCGGGACAGGATTATGGCTACACCTTC. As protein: CASAPGQDYGYTF.

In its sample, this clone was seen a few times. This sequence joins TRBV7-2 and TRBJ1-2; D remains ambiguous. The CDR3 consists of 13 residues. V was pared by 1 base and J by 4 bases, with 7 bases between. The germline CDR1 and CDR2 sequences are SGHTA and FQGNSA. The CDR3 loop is CASSLGRGYGYTF. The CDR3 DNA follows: TGTGCCAGCAGCTTAGGCAGAGGCTATGGCTACACCTTC.

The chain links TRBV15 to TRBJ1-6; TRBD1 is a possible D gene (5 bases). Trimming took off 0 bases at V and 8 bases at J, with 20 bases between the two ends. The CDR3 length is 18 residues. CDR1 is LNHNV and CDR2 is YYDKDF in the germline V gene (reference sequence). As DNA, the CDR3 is TGTGCCACCAGCAGAGAAATGGGCGGTGTACAGGCGTATTCACCCCTCCACTTT. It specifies CATSREMGGVQAYSPLHF.

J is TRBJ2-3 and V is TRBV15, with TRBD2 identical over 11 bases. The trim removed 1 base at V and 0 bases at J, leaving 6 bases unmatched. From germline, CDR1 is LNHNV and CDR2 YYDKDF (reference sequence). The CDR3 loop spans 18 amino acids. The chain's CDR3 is CATSRVRASGGSTDTQYF. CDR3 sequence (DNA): TGTGCCACCAGCAGAGTTCGGGCTAGCGGGGGGAGCACAGATACGCAGTATTTT.

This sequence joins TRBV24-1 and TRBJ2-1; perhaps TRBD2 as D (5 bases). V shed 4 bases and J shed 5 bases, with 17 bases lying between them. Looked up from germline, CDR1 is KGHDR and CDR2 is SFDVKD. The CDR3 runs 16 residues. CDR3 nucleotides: TGTGCCACCAGTGACCAAGGACTGGACCGGGACAATGAGCAGTTCTTC. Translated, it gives CATSDQGLDRDNEQFF.

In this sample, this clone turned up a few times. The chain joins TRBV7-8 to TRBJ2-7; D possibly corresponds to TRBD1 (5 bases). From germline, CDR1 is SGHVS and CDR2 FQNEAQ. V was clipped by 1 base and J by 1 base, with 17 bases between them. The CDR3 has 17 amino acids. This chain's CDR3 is CASSLGSVGQGSYEQYF. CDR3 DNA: TGTGCCAGCAGCTTAGGTTCGGTGGGGCAGGGATCCTACGAGCAGTACTTC.

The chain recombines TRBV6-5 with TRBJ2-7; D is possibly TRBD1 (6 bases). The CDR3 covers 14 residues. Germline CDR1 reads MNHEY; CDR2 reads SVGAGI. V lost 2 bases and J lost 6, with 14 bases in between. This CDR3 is CASSYDRSRGEQYF. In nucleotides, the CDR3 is TGTGCCAGCAGTTACGACAGGAGCAGGGGCGAGCAGTACTTC.

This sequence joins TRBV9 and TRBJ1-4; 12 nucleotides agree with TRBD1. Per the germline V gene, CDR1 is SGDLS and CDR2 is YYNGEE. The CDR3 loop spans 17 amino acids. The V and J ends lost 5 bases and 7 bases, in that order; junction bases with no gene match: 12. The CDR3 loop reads CASSPGTGGNMGEKLFF. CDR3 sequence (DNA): TGTGCCAGCAGTCCCGGGACAGGGGGCAATATGGGTGAAAAACTGTTTTTT.

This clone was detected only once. CDR3 amino acids: CASSLGTSPSSYNEQFF. CDR3 sequence (DNA): TGTGCCAGCAGCTTAGGGACTAGCCCAAGCTCCTACAATGAGCAGTTCTTC. J is TRBJ2-1 and V is TRBV11-2, with 8 positions matching TRBD2. Unmatched junction bases numbered 5, after V lost 1 base and J lost 0 bases. Germline lookup yields CDR1 SGHAT and CDR2 FQNNGV. The CDR3 is made up of 17 amino acids.

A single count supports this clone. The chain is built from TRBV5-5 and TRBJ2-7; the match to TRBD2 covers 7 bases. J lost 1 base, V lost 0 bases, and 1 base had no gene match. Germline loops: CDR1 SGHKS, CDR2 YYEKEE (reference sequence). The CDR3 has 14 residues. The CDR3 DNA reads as TGTGCCAGCAGCTTGGATAGCGGGTCCTACGAGCAGTACTTC. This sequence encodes CASSLDSGSYEQYF. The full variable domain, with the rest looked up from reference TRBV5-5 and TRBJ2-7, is DAGVTQSPTHLIKTRGQQVTLRCSPISGHKSVSWYQQVLGQGPQFIFQYYEKEERGRGNFPDRFSARQFPNYSSELNVNALLLGDSALYLCASSLDSGSYEQYFGPGTRLTVT.